This TCR beta chain was sequenced during a study of blood T cell repertoires in COVID-19. For the study at large: The United States, Italy and Spain were the sources of the acute and convalescent COVID-19 samples.

The CDR3 loop spans 12 amino acids. Germline CDR1 and CDR2: SNHLY and FYNNEI. The ends were cut back, 10 bases at V and 5 bases at J, with 11 bases in the middle. Adults between roughly 18 and 90 years of age took part from under 25 US areas. Cohort allocation depended upon clinical history that participants reported. Recovered status in Cohort 3 required two negative PCRs, clearance, or symptom resolution. Some clones are missing from TCRdb's copy, which holds only in-frame ones; the method was immunoSEQ multiplex PCR. The table lists a few hundred thousand clones, approximately 87% of them singletons.

The chain combines TRBV2 with TRBJ2-2; D remains unclear. The sequence was collected from a man aged 30-40 years who had recovered from COVID-19. Material for sequencing was PBMCs or T cells enriched from blood (not recorded which). CDR3 loop: CATSKRTGELFF. CDR3 nucleotides: TGTGCCACCTCTAAGCGAACCGGGGAGCTGTTTTTT. The variable domain in full, completed from reference TRBV2 and TRBJ2-2, reads EPEVTQTPSHQVTQMGQEVILRCVPISNHLYFYWYRQILGQKVEFLVSFYNNEISEKSEIFDDQFSVERPDGSNFTLKIRSTKLEDSAMYFCATSKRTGELFFGEGSRLTVL.